This T cell receptor (beta chain) was captured in a study of OX40 agonist ivuxolimab in advanced cancers. General observations from the study: Those patients achieving a partial response at 0.1-3.0 mg/kg showed among the lowest clonal expansion. At 0.1 to 3.0 mg/kg and by week 6, CD4+ and CD8+ T cells in the blood had expanded clonally.

A note on this clone: The target antigen is unknown.

The CDR3 runs 14 residues. Germline loops: CDR1 MDHEN, CDR2 SYDVKM. The ends were cut back, 9 bases at V and 4 bases at J, with 16 bases in the middle. Assay: immunoSEQ multiplex PCR; the TCRdb copy retains only in-frame clones and omits some. Of 70,000 to 80,000 clones detected, roughly 90% appear once; the ten largest clones hold 1.3%. Blood got drawn at baseline, again on cycle 4 day 1, and then on cycle 7 day 1. This receptor was obtained from an adult with an advanced solid tumor such as melanoma, head and neck, liver or kidney cancer. V and J are TRBV28 and TRBJ1-5, with D perhaps TRBD1 (5 bases). The sequences come from CD4+ or CD8+ T cells sorted from blood, collected in a trial of the OX40 agonist ivuxolimab. CDR3 DNA: TGTGCCAGTTACAGACCGGGGGGGAATCAGCCCCAGCATTTT. Protein sequence: CASYRPGGNQPQHF.